This T cell receptor beta chain originates from a study of a mutant IDH1 vaccine in newly diagnosed glioma. About the research overall: Among treated patients, around 60% were male and around 40% female, and mean age was approximately 40 years. Previous care, which was radiotherapy, temozolomide, or both, most often involved both.

Described time point: week 5, during vaccination. Each dose delivered 300 ug of mutant IDH1 20-mer peptide subcutaneously with imiquimod. A remark on this clone: Its cognate antigen is unknown.

With V trimmed by 4 bases and J by 8 bases, 8 bases remained unmatched. The CDR3 has 13 amino acids. Germline V CDR1 and CDR2: SQVTM, ANQGSEA. Assay used: immunoSEQ multiplex PCR; TCRdb lists only in-frame clones, some missing. The table includes under 30,000 clones, 65% to 85% detected once. The receptor was isolated from a middle-aged man with glioma. The sample was PBMCs, taken from a glioma patient whose treatment included an IDH1 peptide vaccine. The chain employs TRBV29-1 and TRBJ2-3, with 8 bases aligning to TRBD2. The CDR3 nucleotides are TGCAGCGTTGGGGGACTAGAAGGCGGTACGCAGTATTTT. Protein product: CSVGGLEGGTQYF.